The entry below gives a single TCR beta chain sequence along with its context. The data originate from a study of cytomegalovirus exposure and HLA in healthy donors. The method was immunoSEQ multiplex PCR; TCRdb's version includes in-frame clones alone and lacks a portion of them. The table includes over 250,000 clones, 75% to 90% detected once. V shed 2 bases and J 6 bases; nucleotides not matched to a gene: 5. CDR1 is MNHEY, CDR2 SMNVEV, per germline (reference sequence). CDR3 length: 15 residues. The chain couples TRBV27 to TRBJ1-5, with TRBD1 identical over 9 bases. This receptor was taken from a young woman in good health and CMV-seropositive. Source material: PBMCs. The CDR3, as DNA: TGTGCCAGCAGTTTAACAGGGGGCGGCGGTCAGCCCCAGCATTTT. This sequence encodes CASSLTGGGGQPQHF.